The source of this T cell receptor beta chain is a study of cytomegalovirus exposure and HLA in healthy donors. The junction had 1 base not matched to a gene; V was cut back by 2 bases and J by 0 bases. CDR3 length: 14 amino acids. CDR1 and CDR2 from the germline V gene are SGHNT and YYREEE (reference sequence). The PCR was carried out with 60 Vbeta primers and 13 Jbeta primers. Profiled with immunoSEQ multiplex PCR; TCRdb holds only in-frame clones, not every one. The sample holds approximately 280,000 clones, 86% seen once. About this clone: This specimen includes other DNA sequences encoding the same CDR3.

This TCR was recovered from a man aged 35 to 55 in good health and CMV-seropositive. Material for sequencing was PBMCs. The chain carries TRBV5-4 and TRBJ1-2; TRBD1 matches 7 bases. Written as DNA, the CDR3 is TGTGCCAGCAGCTTAGACAGGGCTAACTATGGCTACACCTTC. Translating gives CASSLDRANYGYTF.